The 3 T cell receptor beta chains reported below all come from one sample, sequenced in a study of OX40 agonist ivuxolimab in advanced cancers. Measured with immunoSEQ multiplex PCR; TCRdb has only the in-frame clones, and not every one. The data show tens of thousands of clones, about nine tenths seen once. The sample was CD4+ or CD8+ T cells sorted from blood, taken in a trial of the OX40 agonist ivuxolimab. The receptors stem from an adult with an advanced solid tumor such as melanoma, head and neck, liver or kidney cancer.

The chain joins TRBV15 to TRBJ2-5; TRBD2 is a possible D gene (6 bases). The CDR3 has 15 residues. Trimming took off 0 bases at V and 5 bases at J, with 13 bases between the two ends. Germline loops: CDR1 LNHNV, CDR2 YYDKDF (reference sequence). The CDR3 DNA follows: TGTGCCACCAGCAGAGAGGTGGGGAGGCGGGAGACCCAGTACTTC. As protein: CATSREVGRRETQYF.

The rearrangement uses TRBV4-2 and TRBJ1-4; 9 bases map to TRBD1. Germline CDR1 is LGHNA and CDR2 is YNFKEQ. V gave up 6 bases and J gave up 8 bases; unmatched junction bases: 13. The CDR3 runs 16 residues. For the CDR3, the DNA is TGTGCCAGCAGTCCTCGACAGGGGGGCATTCACGAAAAACTGTTTTTT. This translates into CASSPRQGGIHEKLFF.

This chain links TRBV29-1 with TRBJ2-7; possible D gene TRBD2, 6 bases. Trimming removed 6 bases from V and 3 bases from J, with 12 bases in between. Per the germline V gene, CDR1 is SQVTM and CDR2 is ANQGSEA. The CDR3 covers 12 residues. CDR3 nucleotides: TGCAGCGTGCGGGACGGCATCTACGAGCAGTACTTC. Translation: CSVRDGIYEQYF.